The present T cell receptor (beta chain) was sequenced within a study of blood T cell repertoires in COVID-19. Here immunoSEQ multiplex PCR was the method, and the copy in TCRdb shows in-frame clones only, minus some. The repertoire holds approximately 28,000 clones, about three quarters seen once, with more than 20% in the top ten. V lost 6 bases, J lost 9 bases, and 10 bases stayed unmatched. The germline V gene has CDR1 SNHLY and CDR2 FYNNEI. This CDR3 contains 15 residues. What was sequenced was peripheral blood. This chain joins TRBV2 and TRBJ1-6, with 8 bases aligning to TRBD1. This clonotype was obtained from a boy under 10 years old with active or convalescent COVID-19. DNA for the CDR3: TGTGCCAGCAGGGGGACGACAGGGGAAGCTTCACCCCTCCACTTT. Translated: CASRGTTGEASPLHF.